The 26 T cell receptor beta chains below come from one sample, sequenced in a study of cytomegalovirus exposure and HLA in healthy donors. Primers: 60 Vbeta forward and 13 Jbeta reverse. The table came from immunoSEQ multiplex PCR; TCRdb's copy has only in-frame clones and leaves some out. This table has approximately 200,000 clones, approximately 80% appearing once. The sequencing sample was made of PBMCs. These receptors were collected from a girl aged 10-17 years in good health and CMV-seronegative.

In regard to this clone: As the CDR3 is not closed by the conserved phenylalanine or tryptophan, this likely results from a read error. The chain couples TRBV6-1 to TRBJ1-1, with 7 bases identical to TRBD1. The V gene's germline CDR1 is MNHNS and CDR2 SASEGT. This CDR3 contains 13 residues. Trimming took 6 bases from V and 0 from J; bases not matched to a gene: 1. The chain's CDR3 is CASRGQLNTEAFS. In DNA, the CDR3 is TGTGCCAGCAGGGGACAGCTGAACACTGAAGCTTTCTCT.

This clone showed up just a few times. CDR3 sequence reads: CASSLGASGGAIDTQYF. The CDR3 DNA sequence: TGTGCCAGCAGCTTGGGGGCTAGCGGGGGGGCGATAGATACGCAGTATTTT. V and J are TRBV5-4 and TRBJ2-3, with 12 positions matching TRBD2. Germline loops: CDR1 SGHNT, CDR2 YYREEE (reference sequence). Trimming removed 0 bases from V and 5 bases from J; junction bases left unmatched: 7. The CDR3 covers 17 residues.

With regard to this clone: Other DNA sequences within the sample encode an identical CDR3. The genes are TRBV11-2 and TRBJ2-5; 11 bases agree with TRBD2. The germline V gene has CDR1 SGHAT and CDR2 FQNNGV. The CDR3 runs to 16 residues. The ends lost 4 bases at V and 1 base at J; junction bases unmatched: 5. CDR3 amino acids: CASSSGLAGGQETQYF. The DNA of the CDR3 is TGTGCCAGCAGCTCGGGGCTAGCGGGGGGCCAAGAGACCCAGTACTTC.

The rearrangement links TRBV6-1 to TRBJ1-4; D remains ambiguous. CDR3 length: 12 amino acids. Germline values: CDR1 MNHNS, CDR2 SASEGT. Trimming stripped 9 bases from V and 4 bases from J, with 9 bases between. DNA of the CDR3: TGTGCCAGTTCGGACTTTAATGAAAAACTGTTTTTT. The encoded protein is CASSDFNEKLFF.

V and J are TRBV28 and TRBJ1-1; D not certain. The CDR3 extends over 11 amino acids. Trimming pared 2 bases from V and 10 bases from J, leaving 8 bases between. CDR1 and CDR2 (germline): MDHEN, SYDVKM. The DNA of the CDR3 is TGTGCCAGCAGTTTACGACAAGGAGCTTTCTTT. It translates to CASSLRQGAFF.

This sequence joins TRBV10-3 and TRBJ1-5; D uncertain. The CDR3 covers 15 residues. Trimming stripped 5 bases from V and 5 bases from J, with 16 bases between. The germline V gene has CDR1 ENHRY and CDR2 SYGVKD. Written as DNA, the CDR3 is TGTGCCATCAGTTCTGGGCAGGAACCTTATCAGCCCCAGCATTTT. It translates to CAISSGQEPYQPQHF.

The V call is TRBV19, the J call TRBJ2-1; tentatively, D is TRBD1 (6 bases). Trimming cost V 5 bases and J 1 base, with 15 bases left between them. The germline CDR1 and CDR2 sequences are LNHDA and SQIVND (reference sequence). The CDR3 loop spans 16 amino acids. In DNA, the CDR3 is TGTGCCAGTAGTCCCTCAGGGGTATTATCCTACAATGAGCAGTTCTTC. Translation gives CASSPSGVLSYNEQFF.

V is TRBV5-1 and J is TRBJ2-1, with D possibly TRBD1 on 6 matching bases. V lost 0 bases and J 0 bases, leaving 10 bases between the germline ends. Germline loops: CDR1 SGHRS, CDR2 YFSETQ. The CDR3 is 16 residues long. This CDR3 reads CASSLEPRGSYNEQFF. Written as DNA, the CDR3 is TGCGCCAGCAGCTTGGAGCCCAGGGGCTCCTACAATGAGCAGTTCTTC.

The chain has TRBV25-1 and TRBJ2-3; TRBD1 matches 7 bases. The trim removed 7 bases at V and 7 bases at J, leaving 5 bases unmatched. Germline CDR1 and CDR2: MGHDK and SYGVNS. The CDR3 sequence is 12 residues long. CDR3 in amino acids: CASTEGQYTQYF. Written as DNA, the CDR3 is TGTGCCAGCACTGAGGGACAGTATACGCAGTATTTT.

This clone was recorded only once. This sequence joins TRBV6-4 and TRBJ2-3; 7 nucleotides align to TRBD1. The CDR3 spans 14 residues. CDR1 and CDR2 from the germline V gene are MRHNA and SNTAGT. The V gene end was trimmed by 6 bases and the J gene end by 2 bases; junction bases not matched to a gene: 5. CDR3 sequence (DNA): TGTGCCAGCAGCTCCGGGACAGACACAGATACGCAGTATTTT. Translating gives CASSSGTDTDTQYF.

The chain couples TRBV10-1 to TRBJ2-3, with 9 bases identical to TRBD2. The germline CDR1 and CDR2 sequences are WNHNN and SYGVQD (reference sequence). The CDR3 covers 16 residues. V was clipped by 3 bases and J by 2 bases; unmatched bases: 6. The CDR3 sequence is CASSDDLAGTTDTQYF. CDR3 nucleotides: TGCGCCAGCAGTGATGATCTAGCGGGGACCACAGATACGCAGTATTTT.

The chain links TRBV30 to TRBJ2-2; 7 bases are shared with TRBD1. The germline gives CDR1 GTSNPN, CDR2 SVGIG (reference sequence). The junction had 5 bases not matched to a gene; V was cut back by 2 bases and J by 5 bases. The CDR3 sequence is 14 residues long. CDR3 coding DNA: TGTGCCTGGAGTATTTACAGGGGAACCGGGGAGCTGTTTTTT. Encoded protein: CAWSIYRGTGELFF.

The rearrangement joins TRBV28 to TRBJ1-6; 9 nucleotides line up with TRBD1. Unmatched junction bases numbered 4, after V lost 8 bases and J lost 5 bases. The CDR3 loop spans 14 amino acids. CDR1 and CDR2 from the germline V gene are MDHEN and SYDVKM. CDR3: CASFRDRDNSPLHF. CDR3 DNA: TGTGCCAGCTTCCGGGACAGGGATAATTCACCCCTCCACTTT. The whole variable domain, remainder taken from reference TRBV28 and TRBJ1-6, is DVKVTQSSRYLVKRTGEKVFLECVQDMDHENMFWYRQDPGLGLRLIYFSYDVKMKEKGDIPEGYSVSREKKERFSLILESASTNQTSMYLCASFRDRDNSPLHFGNGTRLTVT.

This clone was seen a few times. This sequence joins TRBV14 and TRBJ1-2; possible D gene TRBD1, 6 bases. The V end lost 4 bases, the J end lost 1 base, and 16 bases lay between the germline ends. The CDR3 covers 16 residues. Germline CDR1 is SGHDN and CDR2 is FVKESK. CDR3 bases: TGTGCCAGCAGCCCCCGCCAGAAAGGGGGTAACTATGGCTACACCTTC. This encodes CASSPRQKGGNYGYTF.

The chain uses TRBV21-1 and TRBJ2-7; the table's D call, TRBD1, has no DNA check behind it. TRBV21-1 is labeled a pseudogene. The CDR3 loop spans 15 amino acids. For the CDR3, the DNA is TGTGCCAGCAGCAAAAAAACGACAGCCCCCTACGAGCAGTACTTC. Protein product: CASSKKTTAPYEQYF.

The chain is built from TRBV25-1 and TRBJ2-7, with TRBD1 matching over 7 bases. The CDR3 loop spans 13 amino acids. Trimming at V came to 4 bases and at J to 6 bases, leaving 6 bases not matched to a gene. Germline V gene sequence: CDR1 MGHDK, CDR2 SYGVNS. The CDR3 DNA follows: TGTGCCAGCAGTGCCTCCGGGACAGCCGAGCAGTACTTC. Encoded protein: CASSASGTAEQYF.

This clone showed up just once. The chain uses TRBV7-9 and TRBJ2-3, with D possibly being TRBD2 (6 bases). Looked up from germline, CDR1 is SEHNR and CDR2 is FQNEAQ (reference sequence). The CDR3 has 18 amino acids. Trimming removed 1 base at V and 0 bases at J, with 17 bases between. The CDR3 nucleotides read TGTGCCAGCAGCTTAGGGAGTTCGGGGGTCCCGAGCACAGATACGCAGTATTTT. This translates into CASSLGSSGVPSTDTQYF.

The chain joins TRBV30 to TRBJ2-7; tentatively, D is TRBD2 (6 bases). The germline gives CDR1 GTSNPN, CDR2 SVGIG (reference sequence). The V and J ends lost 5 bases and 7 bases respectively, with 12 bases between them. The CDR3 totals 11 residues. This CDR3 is CAWVGTREQYF. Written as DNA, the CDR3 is TGTGCCTGGGTCGGGACTCGTGAGCAGTACTTC.

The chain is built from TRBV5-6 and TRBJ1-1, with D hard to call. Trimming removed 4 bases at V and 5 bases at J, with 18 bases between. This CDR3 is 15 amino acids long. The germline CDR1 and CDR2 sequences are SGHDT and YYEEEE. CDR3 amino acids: CASSPRGGQRTEAFF. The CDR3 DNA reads TGTGCCAGCAGCCCTCGGGGAGGGCAAAGGACTGAAGCTTTCTTT.

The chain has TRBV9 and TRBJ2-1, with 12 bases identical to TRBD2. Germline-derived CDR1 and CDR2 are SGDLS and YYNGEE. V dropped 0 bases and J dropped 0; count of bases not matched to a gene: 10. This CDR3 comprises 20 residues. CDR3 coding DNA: TGTGCCAGCAGCGTAGCTGGGGGGGCTAGCGGGAGGGCCTCCTACAATGAGCAGTTCTTC. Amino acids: CASSVAGGASGRASYNEQFF.

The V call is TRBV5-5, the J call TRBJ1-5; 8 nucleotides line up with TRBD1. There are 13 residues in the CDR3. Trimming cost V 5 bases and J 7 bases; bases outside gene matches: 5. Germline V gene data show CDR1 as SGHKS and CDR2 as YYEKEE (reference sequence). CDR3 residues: CASRQGAGQPQHF. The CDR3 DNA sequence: TGTGCCAGCAGGCAGGGGGCTGGGCAGCCCCAGCATTTT.

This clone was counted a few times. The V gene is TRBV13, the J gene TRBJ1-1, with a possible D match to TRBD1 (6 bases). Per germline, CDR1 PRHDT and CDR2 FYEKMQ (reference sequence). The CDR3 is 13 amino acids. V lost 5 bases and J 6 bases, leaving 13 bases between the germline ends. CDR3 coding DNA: TGTGCCAGCAGCAACAGGGTACTGGCTGAAGCTTTCTTT. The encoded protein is CASSNRVLAEAFF. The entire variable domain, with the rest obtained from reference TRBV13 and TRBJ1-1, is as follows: AAGVIQSPRHLIKEKRETATLKCYPIPRHDTVYWYQQGPGQDPQFLISFYEKMQSDKGSIPDRFSAQQFSDYHSELNMSSLELGDSALYFCASSNRVLAEAFFGQGTRLTVV.

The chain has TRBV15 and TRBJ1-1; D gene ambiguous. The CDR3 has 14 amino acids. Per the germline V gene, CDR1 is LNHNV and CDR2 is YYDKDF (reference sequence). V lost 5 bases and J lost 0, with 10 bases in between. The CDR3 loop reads CATSRLDLNTEAFF. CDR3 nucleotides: TGTGCCACCAGCCGTTTGGACTTGAACACTGAAGCTTTCTTT.

For the CDR3, the DNA is TGTGCCAGCAGCGTACAGGGACAGATTAACGGCTACACCTTC. Its translation: CASSVQGQINGYTF. This chain links TRBV5-6 with TRBJ1-2; TRBD1 matches at 7 bases. The J segment lost 8 bases and the V segment lost 4 bases, leaving 11 bases of the junction unmatched. The germline CDR1 and CDR2 sequences are SGHDT and YYEEEE. The CDR3 covers 14 residues.

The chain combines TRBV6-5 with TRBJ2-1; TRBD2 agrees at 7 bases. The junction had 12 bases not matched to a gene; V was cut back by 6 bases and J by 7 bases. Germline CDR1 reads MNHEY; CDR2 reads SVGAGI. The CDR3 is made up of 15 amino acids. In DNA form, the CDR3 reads TGTGCCAGCAGACCCCCGGGACTACCTACAAATGAGCAGTTCTTC. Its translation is CASRPPGLPTNEQFF.

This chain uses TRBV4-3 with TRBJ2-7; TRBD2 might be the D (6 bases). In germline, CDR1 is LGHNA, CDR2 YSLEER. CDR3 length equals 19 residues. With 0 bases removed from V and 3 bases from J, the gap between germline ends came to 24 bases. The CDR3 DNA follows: TGCGCCAGCAGCCAAGAGGGAAGGCGGGGCGACGGACCTAACTACGAGCAGTACTTC. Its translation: CASSQEGRRGDGPNYEQYF.